This TCR beta chain was retrieved from a study of molecular identifiers for immune sequencing clone quantification. CDR3 length: 12 amino acids. V gave up 2 bases and J gave up 2 bases, with 3 bases separating them. CDR1 and CDR2 (germline): MGHRA, YSYEKL. Ten or more counts support this clonotype. Sorted cells numbering roughly 19,000 to 1,000,000, with 10%, 30% or 50% RNA, yielded the naive CD8 libraries. Both previously described methods and listed TCR primers were employed to make bulk TCR libraries. TCRdb independently ran MiXCR on the PCR reads; one entry per CDR3 protein. The data contain about 100,000 distinct CDR3 sequences, around a third of them singletons.

Material: naive CD8+ T cells from blood, with Jurkat cell RNA spiked in. Subset described: FACS-sorted CD8+CD4-CCR7+CD45RA+ naive T cells. This receptor was identified in a human donor in good health. Some libraries in this study had Jurkat cell RNA spiked in. The chain employs TRBV4-1 and TRBJ1-1, with D unclear. For the CDR3, the DNA is TGCGCCAGCAGCCAAACTAACACTGAAGCTTTCTTT. Translation gives CASSQTNTEAFF.